One sample yielded the 29 T cell receptor beta chains listed below, sequenced in a study of a mutant IDH1 vaccine in newly diagnosed glioma. The time point is: week 5, during vaccination. The study gave 300 ug of mutant IDH1 20-mer peptide per vaccine dose, with topical imiquimod. Profiled with immunoSEQ multiplex PCR; TCRdb holds only in-frame clones, not every one. The table shows about 38,000 clones, with around three quarters occurring only once. These TCRs are of unknown antigen specificity. The starting material was PBMCs, obtained from a glioma patient whose treatment included an IDH1 peptide vaccine. These TCRs come from a man aged 35-49 years with glioma.

This chain joins TRBV5-1 and TRBJ2-1; TRBD2 matches at 8 bases. Germline lookup yields CDR1 SGHRS and CDR2 YFSETQ. J lost 8 bases, V lost 5 bases, and 12 bases had no gene match. This CDR3 has 15 residues. The CDR3 sequence: CASSKGLAGLDEQFF. In DNA form, the CDR3 reads TGCGCCAGCAGTAAAGGACTAGCTGGTCTCGATGAGCAGTTCTTC.

V usage is TRBV7-2 and J usage is TRBJ1-2; D ambiguous. V lost 1 base and J lost 8, with 20 bases in between. There are 16 residues in the CDR3. CDR1 SGHTA and CDR2 FQGNSA come from the germline V gene. The CDR3 spells CASSLEAVVRSSGYTF. The CDR3 DNA sequence: TGTGCCAGCAGCTTAGAGGCCGTGGTTCGATCTAGCGGCTACACCTTC.

This clone was observed a single time. The rearrangement uses TRBV7-2 and TRBJ2-2; no firm D call. The CDR3 is 13 residues long. CDR1 SGHTA and CDR2 FQGNSA come from the germline V gene. Trimming shortened V by 5 bases and J by 6 bases, and 10 bases separated the two germline ends. CDR3 in amino acids: CASSPIVAGELFF. The DNA for the CDR3 is TGTGCCAGCAGCCCCATCGTGGCCGGGGAGCTGTTTTTT.

Only one count was recorded for this clone. V is TRBV5-1 and J is TRBJ2-5, with D unclear. The germline V gene encodes CDR1 SGHRS and CDR2 YFSETQ. This CDR3 is 13 amino acids long. Trimming pared 3 bases from V and 5 bases from J, leaving 11 bases between. The CDR3 DNA follows: TGCGCCAGCAGCTCGTTCGGCTCCGAGACCCAGTACTTC. It is translated as CASSSFGSETQYF.

The chain employs TRBV7-7 and TRBJ2-7; TRBD2 might be the D (5 bases). Deletions cut 5 bases from V and 3 bases from J, with 11 bases between. The CDR3 contains 13 residues. Germline loops: CDR1 SSHAT, CDR2 FNYEAQ (reference sequence). Here the CDR3 DNA reads TGTGCCAGCAGCCCTGGACTTGGCTACGAGCAGTACTTC. It yields the protein CASSPGLGYEQYF.

The chain uses TRBV7-9 and TRBJ1-1; D is perhaps TRBD1 (5 bases). The CDR3 contains 13 residues. Germline V gene data show CDR1 as SEHNR and CDR2 as FQNEAQ (reference sequence). V shed 2 bases and J shed 3 bases, with 7 bases lying between them. The CDR3 DNA is TGTGCCAGCAGCTTATTGGGGGACACTGAAGCTTTCTTT. Its translation: CASSLLGDTEAFF.

The genes are TRBV27 and TRBJ2-2; 10 nucleotides agree with TRBD1. CDR1 and CDR2 from the germline V gene are MNHEY and SMNVEV (reference sequence). The CDR3 covers 17 residues. V lost 5 bases and J lost 1; bases outside the gene matches: 7. Here the CDR3 DNA reads TGTGCCAGCAGTAAGAAAGGGACAGGGGAGAACACCGGGGAGCTGTTTTTT. Protein sequence: CASSKKGTGENTGELFF.

The rearrangement uses TRBV18 and TRBJ2-2, with D perhaps matching TRBD1 or TRBD2 (6 bases each). CDR1 KGHSH and CDR2 LQKENI come from the germline V gene. V was trimmed by 3 bases and J by 5 bases, leaving 13 bases between them. There are 15 residues in the CDR3. Written as DNA, the CDR3 is TGTGCCAGCTCACCTCGCCAGGGGAGGACCGGGGAGCTGTTTTTT. This sequence encodes CASSPRQGRTGELFF.

The chain couples TRBV29-1 to TRBJ2-5; D remains ambiguous. Germline assignment: CDR1 SQVTM and CDR2 ANQGSEA. Deletions cut 6 bases from V and 5 bases from J, with 19 bases between. There are 14 residues in the CDR3. The CDR3 protein is CSVEQRSYGETQYF. The CDR3 region has the DNA TGCAGCGTGGAACAACGAAGTTACGGGGAGACCCAGTACTTC. Looking up the rest from reference TRBV29-1 and TRBJ2-5 gives the full variable domain: SAVISQKPSRDICQRGTSLTIQCQVDSQVTMMFWYRQQPGQSLTLIATANQGSEATYESGFVIDKFPISRPNLTFSTLTVSNMSPEDSSIYLCSVEQRSYGETQYFGPGTRLLVL.

The chain carries TRBV7-2 and TRBJ1-1; D gene uncertain. V was cut by 2 bases and J by 6 bases, with 10 bases left in between. In germline, CDR1 is SGHTA, CDR2 FQGNSA. This CDR3 is built from 13 residues. Here the CDR3 DNA reads TGTGCCAGCAGCTTATTCCGCCTAGCTGAAGCTTTCTTT. Its translation is CASSLFRLAEAFF.

This clone came up once. The genes are TRBV5-4 and TRBJ2-5, with 9 bases identical to TRBD1. The CDR3 is 15 residues long. The germline V gene encodes CDR1 SGHNT and CDR2 YYREEE (reference sequence). V dropped 4 bases and J dropped 1; count of bases not matched to a gene: 5. The DNA of the CDR3 is TGTGCCAGCAGCGCTCCGGGACAGGGCCAAGAGACCCAGTACTTC. Translating gives CASSAPGQGQETQYF.

The rearrangement uses TRBV9 and TRBJ2-6, with D unclear. Germline V gene lookup returns CDR1 SGDLS and CDR2 YYNGEE. This CDR3 spans 15 amino acids. V lost 2 bases to trimming and J lost 1 base, with 7 bases between them. Written as DNA, the CDR3 is TGTGCCAGCAGCGTGTCAATGTCTGGGGCCAACGTCCTGACTTTC. Amino acid sequence: CASSVSMSGANVLTF.

This chain connects TRBV11-2 to TRBJ1-1; TRBD1 agrees at 7 bases. This CDR3 spans 14 amino acids. The junction had 5 bases not matched to a gene; V was cut back by 2 bases and J by 5 bases. Looked up from germline, CDR1 is SGHAT and CDR2 is FQNNGV. The CDR3 here is CASSLNRGWTEAFF. CDR3 DNA: TGTGCCAGCAGCTTAAACAGGGGATGGACTGAAGCTTTCTTT.

The chain employs TRBV4-1 and TRBJ2-1, with 9 nucleotides matching TRBD1. Trimming removed 2 bases from V and 7 bases from J; junction bases left unmatched: 15. This CDR3 has 18 residues. Germline-derived CDR1 and CDR2 are MGHRA and YSYEKL. The CDR3 reads CASSQLTPGQGNLNEQFF. The CDR3 DNA reads TGCGCCAGCAGCCAACTAACGCCGGGACAGGGAAATTTAAATGAGCAGTTCTTC.

The rearrangement links TRBV18 to TRBJ2-1, with 12 nucleotides matching TRBD1. The V segment lost 5 bases and the J segment 7 bases; nucleotides outside the gene matches: 15. CDR1 and CDR2 (germline): KGHSH, LQKENI. This CDR3 region has 18 residues. CDR3 nucleotides: TGTGCCAGCTCAACAAAGTCCCCGGGACAGGGGGCGGGTAATGAGCAGTTCTTC. The encoded protein is CASSTKSPGQGAGNEQFF. Supplemented by reference TRBV18 and TRBJ2-1, the full variable domain reads NAGVMQNPRHLVRRRGQEARLRCSPMKGHSHVYWYRQLPEEGLKFMVYLQKENIIDESGMPKERFSAEFPKEGPSILRIQQVVRGDSAAYFCASSTKSPGQGAGNEQFFGPGTRLTVL.

J is TRBJ1-1 and V is TRBV5-1; no reliable D call. The CDR3 totals 13 residues. The germline gives CDR1 SGHRS, CDR2 YFSETQ. V was pared by 2 bases and J by 7 bases, with 12 bases between. In nucleotides, the CDR3 is TGCGCCAGCAGCTTCGGGGATTCGTTTGAAGCTTTCTTT. Protein: CASSFGDSFEAFF.

The chain recombines TRBV6-6 with TRBJ1-1; maybe TRBD1 (6 bases). This CDR3 is built from 15 residues. Germline CDR1 and CDR2: MNHNY and SVGAGI (reference sequence). Trimming cost V 4 bases and J 1 base, with 13 bases left between them. The CDR3 loop is CASSFLRGENTEAFF. As DNA, the CDR3 is TGTGCCAGCAGTTTCCTCAGGGGCGAGAACACTGAAGCTTTCTTT.

The chain joins TRBV5-1 to TRBJ2-2, with 11 positions matching TRBD2. The germline gives CDR1 SGHRS, CDR2 YFSETQ. The CDR3 is 16 amino acids. V lost 5 bases and J lost 4; bases outside the gene matches: 7. This CDR3 is CASRGELAGVTGELFF. The CDR3 DNA follows: TGCGCCAGCAGGGGAGAACTAGCGGGGGTCACCGGGGAGCTGTTTTTT.

The chain combines TRBV5-1 with TRBJ1-1, with D possibly being TRBD1 (5 bases). CDR1 SGHRS and CDR2 YFSETQ come from the germline V gene. Trimming cost V 0 bases and J 4 bases, with 16 bases left between them. The CDR3 is made up of 16 amino acids. The CDR3 sequence: CASSLGGVVIGTEAFF. CDR3 DNA sequence: TGCGCCAGCAGCTTGGGGGGGGTAGTTATAGGCACTGAAGCTTTCTTT.

The CDR3 DNA sequence: TGCGCCAGCAGCCCCCAACCGGCCGGACAGGGGTCCGAGCAGTACTTC. This sequence encodes CASSPQPAGQGSEQYF. V and J are TRBV5-1 and TRBJ2-7, with 9 bases lining up with TRBD1. V shed 4 bases, J shed 6 bases, and the junction held 14 bases outside the gene matches. CDR3 size: 16 residues. Looked up from germline, CDR1 is SGHRS and CDR2 is YFSETQ.

The chain employs TRBV4-1 and TRBJ2-6, with D perhaps given as TRBD1 or TRBD2 (5 bases each). Germline CDR1 and CDR2: MGHRA and YSYEKL. Trimming left V 3 bases short and J 1 base short, with 19 bases between. The CDR3 runs to 19 residues. Written as DNA, the CDR3 is TGCGCCAGCAGCCACCCCGGGGCAGGCGGAATATCTGGGGCCAACGTCCTGACTTTC. Its translation is CASSHPGAGGISGANVLTF.

The rearrangement joins TRBV11-2 to TRBJ2-1; 9 bases map to TRBD2. J was trimmed by 9 bases and V by 1 base; bases with no gene match: 7. The CDR3 has 15 amino acids. CDR1 is SGHAT and CDR2 is FQNNGV in the germline V gene. CDR3 amino acids: CASSLVDSGGTEQFF. DNA of the CDR3: TGTGCCAGCAGCTTAGTCGATAGCGGGGGAACTGAGCAGTTCTTC.

In this sample, this clone turned up a few times. The rearrangement links TRBV5-1 to TRBJ1-2; no definite D call. Germline CDR1 SGHRS, CDR2 YFSETQ. The CDR3 is 15 amino acids. V lost 4 bases, J lost 3 bases, and 16 bases lay in between. The CDR3 region is CASSDPMASYYGYTF. CDR3 in DNA: TGCGCCAGCAGCGATCCAATGGCGTCGTACTATGGCTACACCTTC.

The rearrangement joins TRBV19 to TRBJ2-2; maybe TRBD1 (5 bases). In germline, CDR1 is LNHDA, CDR2 SQIVND (reference sequence). V gave up 5 bases and J gave up 3 bases, with 10 bases separating them. This CDR3 is 14 amino acids long. As DNA, the CDR3 is TGTGCCAGTAGTGTCGACAGTTACACCGGGGAGCTGTTTTTT. This sequence encodes CASSVDSYTGELFF. Full variable domain (rest looked up from reference TRBV19 and TRBJ2-2): DGGITQSPKYLFRKEGQNVTLSCEQNLNHDAMYWYRQDPGQGLRLIYYSQIVNDFQKGDIAEGYSVSREKKESFPLTVTSAQKNPTAFYLCASSVDSYTGELFFGEGSRLTVL.

The chain employs TRBV5-4 and TRBJ2-7; weak D call: TRBD1 (5 bases). The germline gives CDR1 SGHNT, CDR2 YYREEE (reference sequence). The CDR3 contains 12 residues. The V end was cut by 0 bases, the J end by 6 bases, with 7 bases between. The DNA for the CDR3 is TGTGCCAGCAGCTTGGTAGGGGCCGAGCAGTACTTC. It codes for CASSLVGAEQYF.

The chain recombines TRBV5-6 with TRBJ2-1; D unresolved. The CDR3 is made up of 11 amino acids. Looked up from germline, CDR1 is SGHDT and CDR2 is YYEEEE. The V end was cut by 6 bases, the J end by 5 bases, with 6 bases between. DNA of the CDR3: TGTGCCAGCACCAAGGACAATGAGCAGTTCTTC. Its protein is CASTKDNEQFF.

The chain employs TRBV2 and TRBJ2-7; D gene unclear. CDR3 length equals 10 residues. V was shortened by 8 bases and J by 3 bases, with 5 bases between the two germline ends. Germline loops: CDR1 SNHLY, CDR2 FYNNEI. Written as DNA, the CDR3 is TGTGCCAGCGGGGACTACGAGCAGTACTTC. The encoded protein is CASGDYEQYF.

The rearrangement joins TRBV30 to TRBJ2-7; D unresolved. The ends were cut back, 0 bases at V and 0 bases at J, with 6 bases in the middle. The CDR3 has 13 amino acids. CDR1 and CDR2 from the germline V gene are GTSNPN and SVGIG (reference sequence). In DNA form, the CDR3 reads TGTGCCTGGAGTGTATTCTCCTCCTACGAGCAGTACTTC. Encoded protein: CAWSVFSSYEQYF.

The chain joins TRBV7-9 to TRBJ2-7; tentatively, D is TRBD2 (6 bases). Looked up from germline, CDR1 is SEHNR and CDR2 is FQNEAQ (reference sequence). Trimming left V 7 bases short and J 2 bases short, with 12 bases between. This CDR3 contains 13 residues. The CDR3 nucleotides are TGTGCCAGCACGGCGGGAATGGCCTACGAGCAGTACTTC. Translating gives CASTAGMAYEQYF.